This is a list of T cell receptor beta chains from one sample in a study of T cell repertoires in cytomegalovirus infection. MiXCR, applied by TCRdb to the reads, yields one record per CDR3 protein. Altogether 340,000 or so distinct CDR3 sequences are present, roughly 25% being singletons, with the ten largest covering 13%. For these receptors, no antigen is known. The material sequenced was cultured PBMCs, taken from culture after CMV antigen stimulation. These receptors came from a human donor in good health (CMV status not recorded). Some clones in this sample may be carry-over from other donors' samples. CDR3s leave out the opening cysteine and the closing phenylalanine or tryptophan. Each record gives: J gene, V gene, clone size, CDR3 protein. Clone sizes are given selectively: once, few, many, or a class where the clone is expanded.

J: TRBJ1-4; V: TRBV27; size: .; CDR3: ASSSTSNEKLF
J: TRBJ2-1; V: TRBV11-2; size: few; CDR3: ASSLLGFLDNEQF
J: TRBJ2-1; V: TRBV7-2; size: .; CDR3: ASRPGLALFEQF
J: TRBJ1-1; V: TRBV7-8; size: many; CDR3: ASSRSARVDTEAF
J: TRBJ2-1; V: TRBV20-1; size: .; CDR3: SARRGGEQF
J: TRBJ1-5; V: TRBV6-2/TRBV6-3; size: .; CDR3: ASSYSGRKFQPQH
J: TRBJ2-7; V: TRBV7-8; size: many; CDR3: ASSLARAGGSEQY
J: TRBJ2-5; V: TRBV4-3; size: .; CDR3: ASSQAGNQETQY
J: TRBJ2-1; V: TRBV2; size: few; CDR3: ASTRAGEGNEQF
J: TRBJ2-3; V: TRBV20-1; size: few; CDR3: SARDVVVGQY
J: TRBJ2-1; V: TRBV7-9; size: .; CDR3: ASSLRTGGPEYEQF
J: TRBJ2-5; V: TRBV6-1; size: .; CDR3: ASSELAVQETQY
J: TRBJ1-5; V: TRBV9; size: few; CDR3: ASSVGGTGQPQH
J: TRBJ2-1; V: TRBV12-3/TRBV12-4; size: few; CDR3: ASSLRLSNEQF
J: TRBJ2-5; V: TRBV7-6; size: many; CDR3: ASSSGLDPKGNIQETQY
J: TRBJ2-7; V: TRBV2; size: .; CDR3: ASSEINSGLAGVLIAYEQY
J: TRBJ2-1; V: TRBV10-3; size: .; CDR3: AISDGTRVYEQF
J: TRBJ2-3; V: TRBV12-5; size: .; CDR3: ASGETLGLATRDTQY
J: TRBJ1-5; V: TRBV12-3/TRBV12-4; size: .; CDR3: ASSLTGGKDQPQH
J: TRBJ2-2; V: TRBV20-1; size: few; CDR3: SARSFASGSFAGELF
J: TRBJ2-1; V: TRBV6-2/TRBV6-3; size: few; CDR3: ASSSLGGRDEQF
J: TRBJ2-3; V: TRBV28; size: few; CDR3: ASSLKRFSDTQY
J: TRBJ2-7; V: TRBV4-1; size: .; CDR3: ASSQDRTSGTLPYEQY
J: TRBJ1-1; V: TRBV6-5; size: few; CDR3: ASSYSGGRRTEAF
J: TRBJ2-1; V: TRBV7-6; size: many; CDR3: ASSSGWDEQF
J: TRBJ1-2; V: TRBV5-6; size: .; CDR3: ASSLNRGNGYT